These T cell receptor beta chains were read from a single sample in a study of blood T cell repertoires in COVID-19. Sequenced by immunoSEQ multiplex PCR; TCRdb stores in-frame clones only, minus some. The profile covers around 170,000 clones, with roughly 80% appearing a single time and 14% taken by the ten largest. Sequenced: peripheral blood. These receptors originate from a woman older than 75 with acute or convalescent COVID-19. CDR3s include the opening cysteine and the closing phenylalanine or tryptophan. The D gene is left open where the match is weak. A row's size may be missing; if present it is once, few, many or a size class.

D gene: -; J gene: TRBJ1-5; clone size: -; V gene: TRBV2; CDR3 DNA: TGTGCCAGCAAACTCAGGGGCAATCAGCCCCAGCATTTT; CDR3 protein: CASKLRGNQPQHF
D gene: -; J gene: TRBJ2-1; clone size: -; V gene: TRBV11-2; CDR3 DNA: TGTGCCAGCAGCTTAAAGGACGGGGGAGATTACAATGAGCAGTTCTTC; CDR3 protein: CASSLKDGGDYNEQFF
D gene: TRBD2; J gene: TRBJ2-1; clone size: -; V gene: TRBV5-1; CDR3 DNA: TGCGCCAGCAGCTTGGTTCGCGGGAGCGGCGACAATGAGCAGTTCTTC; CDR3 protein: CASSLVRGSGDNEQFF
D gene: TRBD1; J gene: TRBJ1-2; clone size: -; V gene: TRBV2; CDR3 DNA: TGTGCCAGCTCATCGGGGGACAGGGCCTATGGCTACACCTTC; CDR3 protein: CASSSGDRAYGYTF
D gene: -; J gene: TRBJ1-2; clone size: -; V gene: TRBV19; CDR3 DNA: TGTGCCGCCTCTCCGGGTTCGGCAGGGCTTTATGGCTACACCTTC; CDR3 protein: CAASPGSAGLYGYTF
D gene: TRBD2; J gene: TRBJ2-7; clone size: -; V gene: TRBV6-1; CDR3 DNA: TGTGCCAGCAGTGAATTGTGGCTAGCGGGTGGGTACGAGCAGTACTTC; CDR3 protein: CASSELWLAGGYEQYF
D gene: -; J gene: TRBJ1-6; clone size: -; V gene: TRBV19; CDR3 DNA: TGTGCCAGTAGTATAGGGTGGACACCGGCGAATTCACCCCTCCACTTT; CDR3 protein: CASSIGWTPANSPLHF
D gene: -; J gene: TRBJ2-1; clone size: -; V gene: TRBV29-1; CDR3 DNA: TGCAGCGTTGAAGGAGCGGATGACTCCTACAATGAGCAGTTCTTC; CDR3 protein: CSVEGADDSYNEQFF
D gene: TRBD1; J gene: TRBJ2-3; clone size: -; V gene: TRBV24-1; CDR3 DNA: TGTGCCACCAGTGAAGCCGGGACAGGCACAGATACGCAGTATTTT; CDR3 protein: CATSEAGTGTDTQYF
D gene: TRBD1; J gene: TRBJ2-1; clone size: -; V gene: TRBV9; CDR3 DNA: TGTGCCAGCAGCCCTCAGACAGGGTCCGATGAGCAGTTCTTC; CDR3 protein: CASSPQTGSDEQFF
D gene: TRBD2; J gene: TRBJ2-3; clone size: -; V gene: TRBV18; CDR3 DNA: TGTGCCAGCTCACCTATAGCGGGCATGGATACGCAGTATTTT; CDR3 protein: CASSPIAGMDTQYF
D gene: -; J gene: TRBJ1-4; clone size: -; V gene: TRBV6-2/TRBV6-3; CDR3 DNA: TGTGCCAGCAGCCGACAGGTAGCAACTAATGAAAAACTGTTTTTT; CDR3 protein: CASSRQVATNEKLFF
D gene: -; J gene: TRBJ1-6; clone size: -; V gene: TRBV4-1; CDR3 DNA: TGCGCCAGCAGCCGAGCGGGACAAGCTAATTCACCCCTCCACTTT; CDR3 protein: CASSRAGQANSPLHF
D gene: -; J gene: TRBJ1-6; clone size: -; V gene: TRBV5-4; CDR3 DNA: TGTGCCAGCAGCACCGGGACACAGAATTCACCCCTCCACTTT; CDR3 protein: CASSTGTQNSPLHF
D gene: TRBD2; J gene: TRBJ2-7; clone size: -; V gene: TRBV6-5; CDR3 DNA: TGTGCCAGCTTTAACCCGCGGGGGGGCGAGCAGTACTTC; CDR3 protein: CASFNPRGGEQYF
D gene: -; J gene: TRBJ1-6; clone size: -; V gene: TRBV30; CDR3 DNA: TGTGCCTGGAACTCTGGGCTGTATAATTCACCCCTCCACTTT; CDR3 protein: CAWNSGLYNSPLHF
D gene: -; J gene: TRBJ1-2; clone size: many; V gene: TRBV4-1; CDR3 DNA: TGCGCCAGCAGCCAAGGTCAGAGGACACCTAACTATGGCTACACCTTC; CDR3 protein: CASSQGQRTPNYGYTF
D gene: TRBD1; J gene: TRBJ1-6; clone size: -; V gene: TRBV2; CDR3 DNA: TGTGCCAGCAGGGACAGGGGCCAAGTTAATAATTCACCCCTCCACTTT; CDR3 protein: CASRDRGQVNNSPLHF
D gene: -; J gene: TRBJ2-5; clone size: -; V gene: TRBV7-9; CDR3 DNA: TGTGCCAGCAGCTCCCGAGCGGGCTCAGAGACCCAGTACTTC; CDR3 protein: CASSSRAGSETQYF
D gene: TRBD1; J gene: TRBJ1-6; clone size: -; V gene: TRBV14; CDR3 DNA: TGTGCCAGCAGCTCATCCAGGGGGAATAATTCACCCCTCCACTTT; CDR3 protein: CASSSSRGNNSPLHF
D gene: TRBD2; J gene: TRBJ2-1; clone size: -; V gene: TRBV6-2/TRBV6-3; CDR3 DNA: TGTGCCAGCAGTTACTCGAAGGCTAGCGGGGGACATGAGCAGTTCTTC; CDR3 protein: CASSYSKASGGHEQFF
D gene: -; J gene: TRBJ2-2; clone size: -; V gene: TRBV5-6; CDR3 DNA: TGTGCCAGCAGCTTGTTAGCGGTAGTAGGCGGGGAGCTGTTTTTT; CDR3 protein: CASSLLAVVGGELFF
D gene: -; J gene: TRBJ1-1; clone size: -; V gene: TRBV7-6; CDR3 DNA: TGTGCCAGCAGCTTAAAAACGGACACTGAAGCTTTCTTT; CDR3 protein: CASSLKTDTEAFF
D gene: -; J gene: TRBJ1-2; clone size: -; V gene: TRBV3-1/TRBV3-2; CDR3 DNA: TGTGCCAGCAGCCAAGTCGCGGGGGCGCGGAGTGGCTACACCTTC; CDR3 protein: CASSQVAGARSGYTF
D gene: -; J gene: TRBJ2-7; clone size: -; V gene: TRBV18; CDR3 DNA: TGTGCCAGCTCACCTAGGACAGATTACGAGCAGTACTTC; CDR3 protein: CASSPRTDYEQYF
D gene: -; J gene: TRBJ2-7; clone size: -; V gene: TRBV9; CDR3 DNA: TGTGCCAGCAGCGTCAACGGGAGAAACTACGAGCAGTACTTC; CDR3 protein: CASSVNGRNYEQYF
D gene: -; J gene: TRBJ1-1; clone size: once; V gene: TRBV27; CDR3 DNA: TGTGCCAGCAGTTCTTACAGGGAGGGAAACACTGAAGCTTTCTTT; CDR3 protein: CASSSYREGNTEAFF
D gene: -; J gene: TRBJ1-5; clone size: -; V gene: TRBV4-1; CDR3 DNA: TGCGCCAGCAGCCAACTCATGACAGGCAATCAGCCCCAGCATTTT; CDR3 protein: CASSQLMTGNQPQHF
D gene: -; J gene: TRBJ2-7; clone size: -; V gene: TRBV19; CDR3 DNA: TGTGCCAGTAGTAATGGGGGGAGTCCCTACGAGCAGTACTTC; CDR3 protein: CASSNGGSPYEQYF
D gene: TRBD1; J gene: TRBJ1-1; clone size: -; V gene: TRBV19; CDR3 DNA: TGTGCCAGTAGTATTGACAGGGGGCGTTCGGCTTTCTTT; CDR3 protein: CASSIDRGRSAFF
D gene: -; J gene: TRBJ1-1; clone size: -; V gene: TRBV27; CDR3 DNA: TGTGCCAGCAGGTGGCTCGGGGGGGCTTTGGGGATGAACACTGAAGCTTTCTTT; CDR3 protein: CASRWLGGALGMNTEAFF
D gene: -; J gene: TRBJ2-6; clone size: -; V gene: TRBV7-8; CDR3 DNA: TGTGCCAGCAGCTTAGTTGCAGGGGCCAGCTCTGGGGCCAACGTCCTGACTTTC; CDR3 protein: CASSLVAGASSGANVLTF
D gene: TRBD2; J gene: TRBJ2-7; clone size: -; V gene: TRBV3-1/TRBV3-2; CDR3 DNA: TGTGCCAGCAGCCAACCCCTAGCGGGAGGGATCTCCTACGAGCAGTACTTC; CDR3 protein: CASSQPLAGGISYEQYF
D gene: -; J gene: TRBJ2-1; clone size: -; V gene: TRBV5-1; CDR3 DNA: TGCGCCAGCAGCGGCGGCGGGACCTCCTACAATGAGCAGTTCTTC; CDR3 protein: CASSGGGTSYNEQFF
D gene: -; J gene: TRBJ1-5; clone size: few; V gene: TRBV4-1; CDR3 DNA: TGCGCCAGCAGCCAAGATCTGGCAGGGATTTTGCATTTT; CDR3 protein: CASSQDLAGILHF
D gene: -; J gene: TRBJ1-1; clone size: -; V gene: TRBV5-1; CDR3 DNA: TGCGCCAGCAGCCCGATCGGCGGGCAGGTGAACACTGAAGCTTTCTTT; CDR3 protein: CASSPIGGQVNTEAFF